The 3 T cell receptor beta chains in this list originate from one sample, sequenced in a study of monozygotic twins with inflammatory bowel disease. TCRdb re-called the 5' RACE reads and catalogs CDR3 proteins one per entry, DNA excluded. The sample spans more than 300,000 distinct CDR3 sequences; the ten largest clones claim more than 4.5%. Sequencing input: blood. The receptors shown here come from a human donor with ulcerative colitis or Crohn's disease, or a healthy co-twin of an affected twin (not recorded which).

The rearrangement links TRBV9 to TRBJ1-2; TCRdb's assignment of TRBD1 cannot be checked, as there is no DNA. This CDR3 has 13 residues. Looked up from germline, CDR1 is SGDLS and CDR2 is YYNGEE. The CDR3 here is CASSVVAGRGYTF.

This chain connects TRBV6-2 or TRBV6-3 to TRBJ2-5; with no DNA, the TCRdb D assignment of TRBD1 cannot be verified. The CDR3 is made up of 13 amino acids. Germline-derived CDR1 and CDR2 are MNHEY and SVGEGT. CDR3 region: CASSYLPVETQYF.

J is TRBJ1-5 and V is TRBV29-1; the TCRdb call, TRBD1, lacks DNA for checking. The CDR3 is 14 amino acids. Germline-derived CDR1 and CDR2 are SQVTM and ANQGSEA. CDR3 sequence: CSVIWTDSNQPQHF.